These 30 T cell receptor beta chains were sequenced from one sample in a study of blood T cell repertoires in COVID-19. This table comes from immunoSEQ multiplex PCR, and its TCRdb copy is limited to in-frame clones, with some not included. The sample has more than 300,000 clones; around 88% are singletons. The sequencing sample was made of peripheral blood. These receptors were collected from a woman under 40 with COVID-19, enrolled during active disease.

The CDR3 bases are TGTGCCAGCAGCCCCCCGTCGGCAGGGCTTAACTATGGCTACACCTTC. Translating it yields CASSPPSAGLNYGYTF. The chain joins TRBV7-9 to TRBJ1-2, with a weak D call TRBD1 (5 bases). This CDR3 has 16 residues. The germline gives CDR1 SEHNR, CDR2 FQNEAQ (reference sequence). Deletions cut 5 bases from V and 1 base from J, with 17 bases between.

The chain uses TRBV6-2 or TRBV6-3 and TRBJ1-1; D might be TRBD1 (5 bases). From germline, CDR1 is MNHEY and CDR2 SVGEGT. The V end lost 4 bases, the J end lost 1 base, and 13 bases lay between the germline ends. The length of the CDR3 is 15 residues. The chain's CDR3 is CASSFEDRRNTEAFF. The CDR3 coding sequence is TGTGCCAGCAGTTTTGAAGACAGACGGAACACTGAAGCTTTCTTT.

The chain employs TRBV7-8 and TRBJ1-1; TRBD1 might be the D (6 bases). Germline V gene sequence: CDR1 SGHVS, CDR2 FQNEAQ. The CDR3 length is 20 residues. Trimming left V 2 bases short and J 5 bases short, with 30 bases between. The chain's CDR3 is CASSLFTLAAGGQGRTEAFF. In DNA form, the CDR3 reads TGTGCCAGCAGCTTATTTACCCTCGCCGCCGGCGGGCAGGGGAGAACTGAAGCTTTCTTT.

The chain recombines TRBV2 with TRBJ1-1, with D perhaps TRBD1 (6 bases). The ends were cut back, 5 bases at V and 10 bases at J, with 14 bases in the middle. Per the germline V gene, CDR1 is SNHLY and CDR2 is FYNNEI. The CDR3 totals 12 residues. CDR3 loop: CASSLRGLRAFF. CDR3 in DNA: TGTGCCAGCAGTTTGCGGGGGCTTAGAGCTTTCTTT. The full variable domain, completed using reference TRBV2 and TRBJ1-1, is EPEVTQTPSHQVTQMGQEVILRCVPISNHLYFYWYRQILGQKVEFLVSFYNNEISEKSEIFDDQFSVERPDGSNFTLKIRSTKLEDSAMYFCASSLRGLRAFFGQGTRLTVV.

The CDR3 region has the DNA TGTGCCAGCAGTTTTGGCAACGAAGCTTTCTTT. It yields the protein CASSFGNEAFF. The V gene is TRBV27, the J gene TRBJ1-1, with no clear D. The CDR3 has 11 amino acids. Trimming stripped 3 bases from V and 8 bases from J, with 7 bases between. The germline V gene encodes CDR1 MNHEY and CDR2 SMNVEV (reference sequence).

The chain has TRBV28 and TRBJ2-1; D may be TRBD1 (6 bases). Germline V lookup: CDR1 MDHEN, CDR2 SYDVKM. V was shortened by 5 bases and J by 10 bases, with 15 bases between the two germline ends. CDR3 length: 13 amino acids. CDR3 nucleotides: TGTGCCAGCAGTATTGGGGACACGCGGGAGCAGTTCTTC. Translated: CASSIGDTREQFF.

This clone was observed a few times. The J gene is TRBJ1-1, the V gene TRBV3-1 (or the pseudogene TRBV3-2), with D maybe TRBD1 (6 bases). This CDR3 contains 15 residues. V lost 4 bases and J lost 0, with 12 bases in between. Per germline, CDR1 LGHDT and CDR2 YNNKEL (reference sequence). CDR3 sequence reads: CASSLLGGVNTEAFF. CDR3 coding DNA: TGTGCCAGCAGCCTCCTAGGGGGGGTGAACACTGAAGCTTTCTTT.

This clone was observed a handful of times. The chain employs TRBV6-1 and TRBJ1-1; D remains unclear. Between the trimmed V and J ends, which lost 1 base and 8 bases, there was a span of 17 bases. Germline CDR1 is MNHNS and CDR2 is SASEGT. The CDR3 runs to 15 residues. The CDR3 here is CASSEDFGRRVEAFF. As DNA, the CDR3 is TGTGCCAGCAGTGAAGATTTTGGAAGGAGGGTAGAAGCTTTCTTT.

The J gene is TRBJ2-5, the V gene TRBV7-2; 9 nucleotides agree with TRBD1. The CDR3 runs 15 residues. The trim removed 5 bases at V and 5 bases at J, leaving 9 bases unmatched. Looked up from germline, CDR1 is SGHTA and CDR2 is FQGNSA. This chain's CDR3 is CASSHPDRGGETQYF. In nucleotides, the CDR3 is TGTGCCAGCAGCCATCCGGACAGGGGAGGGGAGACCCAGTACTTC.

This rearrangement joins TRBV6-2 or TRBV6-3 to TRBJ2-7; 8 bases are shared with TRBD1. Looked up from germline, CDR1 is MNHEY and CDR2 is SVGEGT. The V segment lost 4 bases and the J segment 6 bases; nucleotides outside the gene matches: 11. CDR3 length equals 15 residues. The CDR3 protein is CASSWGTTGDTEQYV. DNA of the CDR3: TGTGCCAGCAGTTGGGGGACGACAGGGGATACCGAGCAGTACGTC.

V gene TRBV6-6 combines with J gene TRBJ1-2; no reliable D call. V lost 4 bases, J lost 6 bases, and 15 bases lay in between. Germline V gene data show CDR1 as MNHNY and CDR2 as SVGAGI (reference sequence). The CDR3 is 14 amino acids. CDR3 coding DNA: TGTGCCAGCAGTTTCAAGGCGGGTCGGGATGGCTACACCTTC. Protein: CASSFKAGRDGYTF.

V usage is TRBV28 and J usage is TRBJ2-3, with D possibly matching TRBD2 (6 bases). This CDR3 is 13 amino acids long. Germline loops: CDR1 MDHEN, CDR2 SYDVKM. In nucleotides, the CDR3 is TGTGCTTCCATAGCGGACAACACAGATACGCAGTATTTT. Its translation is CASIADNTDTQYF.

The CDR3: CATSRDTAGGTGNSPLHF. CDR3 nucleotides: TGTGCCACCAGCAGAGATACGGCTGGTGGGACAGGGAATTCACCCCTCCACTTT. The chain recombines TRBV15 with TRBJ1-6; 9 positions match TRBD1. CDR1 is LNHNV, CDR2 YYDKDF, per germline (reference sequence). The CDR3 is 18 amino acids. Unmatched junction bases numbered 10, after V lost 0 bases and J lost 7 bases.

The genes are TRBV4-2 and TRBJ1-4, with 8 positions matching TRBD1. After removal of 4 bases from V and 4 bases from J, the junction contained 14 bases not matched to a gene. The CDR3 runs 18 residues. Germline CDR1 LGHNA, CDR2 YNFKEQ. CDR3 nucleotide sequence: TGTGCCAGCAGCCGCTCCGGGGACAGGAGGTCCCTTAATGAAAAACTGTTTTTT. This sequence encodes CASSRSGDRRSLNEKLFF.

The chain employs TRBV24-1 and TRBJ2-3; TRBD2 matches at 7 bases. V shed 3 bases, J shed 2 bases, and the junction held 4 bases outside the gene matches. The length of the CDR3 is 15 residues. The germline gives CDR1 KGHDR, CDR2 SFDVKD. The CDR3 coding sequence is TGTGCCACCAGTGATAACGGGGGGAACACAGATACGCAGTATTTT. This encodes CATSDNGGNTDTQYF.

The chain recombines TRBV19 with TRBJ1-1; 8 nucleotides line up with TRBD1. Germline V gene sequence: CDR1 LNHDA, CDR2 SQIVND (reference sequence). There are 13 residues in the CDR3. After removal of 6 bases from V and 1 base from J, the junction contained 1 base not matched to a gene. The CDR3 region is CASSGQGNTEAFF. CDR3 bases: TGTGCCAGTAGCGGACAGGGGAACACTGAAGCTTTCTTT.

This rearrangement joins TRBV18 to TRBJ2-5, with TRBD2 as a possible D gene (6 bases). This CDR3 has 13 residues. The germline CDR1 and CDR2 sequences are KGHSH and LQKENI. V lost 3 bases to trimming and J lost 5 bases, with 10 bases between them. In nucleotides, the CDR3 is TGTGCCAGCTCACCGCGCCGGGGGGAGACCCAGTACTTC. This gives the protein CASSPRRGETQYF.

CDR3 DNA: TGTGCCAGCAGCTTGGATAGCGGGGGGGCTGTTGAGACCCAGTACTTC. Amino acids: CASSLDSGGAVETQYF. This chain joins TRBV7-2 and TRBJ2-5; 11 bases match TRBD2. This CDR3 spans 16 amino acids. Germline CDR1 is SGHTA and CDR2 is FQGNSA. The trim removed 3 bases at V and 5 bases at J, leaving 8 bases unmatched.

The genes are TRBV7-2 and TRBJ2-7, with D perhaps matching TRBD2 (6 bases). The CDR3 has 13 amino acids. Germline V lookup: CDR1 SGHTA, CDR2 FQGNSA. Trimming took off 0 bases at V and 4 bases at J, with 7 bases between the two ends. CDR3 DNA sequence: TGTGCCAGCAGCTTAGCGGCGGGATACGAGCAGTACGTC. Its protein is CASSLAAGYEQYV.

The chain uses TRBV10-3 and TRBJ2-7; TRBD1 matches at 9 bases. This CDR3 contains 14 residues. Germline CDR1 and CDR2: ENHRY and SYGVKD. V shed 10 bases, J shed 5 bases, and the junction held 12 bases outside the gene matches. CDR3 sequence reads: CATGPGQGRNEQYV. CDR3 in DNA: TGTGCCACCGGTCCGGGACAGGGTAGAAACGAGCAGTACGTC.

The CDR3 spells CASSVLGTGVSGANVLTF. The CDR3 bases are TGTGCCAGCAGCGTTCTAGGGACAGGGGTCTCTGGGGCCAACGTCCTGACTTTC. The genes are TRBV9 and TRBJ2-6; 10 bases line up with TRBD1. CDR3 length: 18 residues. Per the germline V gene, CDR1 is SGDLS and CDR2 is YYNGEE. V was pared by 2 bases and J by 0 bases, with 5 bases of the junction left unmatched.

The chain employs TRBV5-1 and TRBJ2-1, with D perhaps TRBD1 (5 bases). The CDR3 covers 15 residues. The germline CDR1 and CDR2 sequences are SGHRS and YFSETQ. The ends were cut back, 0 bases at V and 8 bases at J, with 15 bases in the middle. This chain's CDR3 is CASSLARVVTDEQFF. In DNA form, the CDR3 reads TGCGCCAGCAGCTTGGCCAGGGTCGTGACGGATGAGCAGTTCTTC. Using reference TRBV5-1 and TRBJ2-1 for the parts outside the CDR3, the full variable domain is KAGVTQTPRYLIKTRGQQVTLSCSPISGHRSVSWYQQTPGQGLQFLFEYFSETQRNKGNFPGRFSGRQFSNSRSEMNVSTLELGDSALYLCASSLARVVTDEQFFGPGTRLTVL.

The chain recombines TRBV11-3 with TRBJ2-1; 12 bases fit TRBD2. The CDR3 extends over 16 amino acids. Germline CDR1 SGHNT, CDR2 YENEEA. V was clipped by 5 bases and J by 4 bases; unmatched bases: 6. The CDR3 region is CASSPLAGGNYNEQFF. In DNA form, the CDR3 reads TGTGCCAGCAGCCCGCTAGCGGGGGGGAATTACAATGAGCAGTTCTTC.

This clone was seen just once. V is TRBV6-1 and J is TRBJ1-4; tentative D call: TRBD1 (6 bases). CDR1 MNHNS and CDR2 SASEGT come from the germline V gene. The CDR3 loop spans 14 amino acids. Between the trimmed V and J ends, which lost 3 bases and 8 bases, there was a span of 13 bases. This CDR3 reads CASSDRGSYEKLFF. CDR3 nucleotide sequence: TGTGCCAGCAGTGACAGGGGTTCCTACGAAAAACTGTTTTTT.

The sample holds a few counts of this clone. The chain employs TRBV6-5 and TRBJ1-5; D is unresolved. CDR1 is MNHEY, CDR2 SVGAGI, per germline. V gave up 6 bases and J gave up 4 bases, with 4 bases separating them. CDR3 length equals 11 residues. The CDR3 loop is CASSGNQPQHF. Here the CDR3 DNA reads TGTGCCAGCAGCGGTAATCAGCCCCAGCATTTT.

A few counts support this clone. The rearrangement joins TRBV12-5 to TRBJ1-2; D is undetermined. Between the trimmed V and J ends, which lost 8 bases and 12 bases, there was a span of 19 bases. CDR3 size: 12 residues. Germline lookup yields CDR1 LGHNT and CDR2 FRNRAP. CDR3 sequence reads: CASSLEDLSNTF. The CDR3 nucleotides read TGTGCTAGTTCATTGGAGGATCTCTCGAACACCTTC.

This clone occurred once. The V and J genes are TRBV19 and TRBJ1-6; 10 positions agree with TRBD1. Germline CDR1 is LNHDA and CDR2 is SQIVND (reference sequence). V gave up 6 bases and J gave up 7 bases; unmatched junction bases: 3. The CDR3 contains 14 residues. CDR3 in DNA: TGTGCCAGTAGCCTGACAGGGGGCAATTCACCCCTCCACTTT. Protein product: CASSLTGGNSPLHF.

CDR3 region: CASIKGMAARTEAFF. The CDR3 region has the DNA TGTGCCAGTATTAAGGGGATGGCCGCCCGGACTGAAGCTTTCTTT. This chain uses TRBV19 with TRBJ1-1, with D possibly being TRBD1 (5 bases). Between the trimmed V and J ends, which lost 7 bases and 5 bases, there was a span of 20 bases. Looked up from germline, CDR1 is LNHDA and CDR2 is SQIVND (reference sequence). CDR3 length: 15 amino acids.

The chain employs TRBV18 and TRBJ1-1, with 7 bases that match TRBD1. The CDR3 is 13 residues long. Germline CDR1 KGHSH, CDR2 LQKENI. Unmatched junction bases numbered 3, after V lost 1 base and J lost 7 bases. CDR3 amino acids: CASSPLRDSEAFF. CDR3 DNA: TGTGCCAGCTCACCACTAAGGGACAGTGAAGCTTTCTTT.

V and J are TRBV2 and TRBJ1-4; 9 bases are shared with TRBD1. Germline V lookup: CDR1 SNHLY, CDR2 FYNNEI. This CDR3 spans 13 amino acids. CDR3 in amino acids: CWDRELTNEKLFF. The CDR3 DNA reads TGTTGGGACAGGGAGTTAACTAATGAAAAACTGTTTTTT.